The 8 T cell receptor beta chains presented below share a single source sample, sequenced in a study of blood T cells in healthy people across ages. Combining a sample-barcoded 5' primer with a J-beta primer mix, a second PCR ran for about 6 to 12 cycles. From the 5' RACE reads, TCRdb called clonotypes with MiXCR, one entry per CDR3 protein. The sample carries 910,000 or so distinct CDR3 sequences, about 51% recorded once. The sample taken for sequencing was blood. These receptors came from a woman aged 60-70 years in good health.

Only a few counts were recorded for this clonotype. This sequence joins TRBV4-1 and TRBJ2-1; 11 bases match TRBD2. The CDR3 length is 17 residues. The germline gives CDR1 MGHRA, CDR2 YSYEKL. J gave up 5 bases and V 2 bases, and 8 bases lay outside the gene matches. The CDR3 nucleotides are TGCGCCAGCAGCCAAATATCTAGCGGGAGGTCGAACAATGAGCAGTTCTTC. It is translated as CASSQISSGRSNNEQFF.

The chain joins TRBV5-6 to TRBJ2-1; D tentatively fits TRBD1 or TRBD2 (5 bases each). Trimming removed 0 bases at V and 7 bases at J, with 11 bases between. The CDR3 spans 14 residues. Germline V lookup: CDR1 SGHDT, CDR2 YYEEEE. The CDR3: CASSLGQRVNEQFF. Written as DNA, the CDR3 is TGTGCCAGCAGCTTGGGACAGAGGGTGAATGAGCAGTTCTTC.

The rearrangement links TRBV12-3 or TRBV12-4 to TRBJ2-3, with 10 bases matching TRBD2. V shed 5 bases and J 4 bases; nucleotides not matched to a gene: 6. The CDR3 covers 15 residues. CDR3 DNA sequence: TGTGCCAGCAGTGAGAGCGGGAGGGCCGCAGATACGCAGTATTTT. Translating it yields CASSESGRAADTQYF.

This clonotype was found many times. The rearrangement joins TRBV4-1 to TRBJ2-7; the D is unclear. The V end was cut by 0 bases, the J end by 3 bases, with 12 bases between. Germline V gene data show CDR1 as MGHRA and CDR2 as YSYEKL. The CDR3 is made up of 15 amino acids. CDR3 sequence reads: CASSQDGIPLYEQYF. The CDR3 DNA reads TGCGCCAGCAGCCAAGATGGGATACCCCTCTACGAGCAGTACTTC.

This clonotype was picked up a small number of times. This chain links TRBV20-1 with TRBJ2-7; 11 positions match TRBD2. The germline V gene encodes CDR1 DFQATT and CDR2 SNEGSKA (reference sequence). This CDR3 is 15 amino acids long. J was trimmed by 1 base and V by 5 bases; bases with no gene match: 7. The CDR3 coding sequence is TGCAGTGCTTTGCCTACTAGCGGGAGTTCCTACGAGCAGTACTTC. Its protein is CSALPTSGSSYEQYF.

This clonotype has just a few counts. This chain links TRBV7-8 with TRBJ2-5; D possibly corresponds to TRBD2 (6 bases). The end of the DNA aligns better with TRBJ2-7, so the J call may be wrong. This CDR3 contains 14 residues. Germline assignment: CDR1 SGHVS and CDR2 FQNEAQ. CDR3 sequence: CASSLAEGPYEQYF. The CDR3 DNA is TGTGCCAGCAGCTTAGCGGAGGGACCCTACGAGCAGTACTTC.

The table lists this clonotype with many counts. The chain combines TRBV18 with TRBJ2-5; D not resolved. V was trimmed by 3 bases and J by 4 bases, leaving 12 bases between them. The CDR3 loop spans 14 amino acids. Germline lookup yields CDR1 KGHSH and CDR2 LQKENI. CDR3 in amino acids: CASSPGRSPETQYF. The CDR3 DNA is TGTGCCAGCTCACCTGGCCGATCACCAGAGACCCAGTACTTC.

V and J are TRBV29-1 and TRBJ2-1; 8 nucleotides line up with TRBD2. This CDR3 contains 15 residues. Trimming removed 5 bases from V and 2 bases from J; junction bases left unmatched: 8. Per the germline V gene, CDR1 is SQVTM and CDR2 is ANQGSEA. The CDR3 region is CSVPQWTSPYNEQFF. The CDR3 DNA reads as TGCAGCGTTCCCCAGTGGACTAGCCCCTACAATGAGCAGTTCTTC.